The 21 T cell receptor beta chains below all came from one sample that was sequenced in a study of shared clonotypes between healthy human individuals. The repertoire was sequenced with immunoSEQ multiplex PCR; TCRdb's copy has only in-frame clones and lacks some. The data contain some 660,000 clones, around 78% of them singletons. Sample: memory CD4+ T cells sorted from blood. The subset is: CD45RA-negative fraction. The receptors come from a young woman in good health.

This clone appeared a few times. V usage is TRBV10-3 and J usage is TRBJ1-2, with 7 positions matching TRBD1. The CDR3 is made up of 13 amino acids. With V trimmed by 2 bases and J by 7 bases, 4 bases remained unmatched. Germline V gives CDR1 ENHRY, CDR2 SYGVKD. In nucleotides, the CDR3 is TGTGCCATCAGTGAGCAAACAGGGGTTGGCTACACCTTC. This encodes CAISEQTGVGYTF.

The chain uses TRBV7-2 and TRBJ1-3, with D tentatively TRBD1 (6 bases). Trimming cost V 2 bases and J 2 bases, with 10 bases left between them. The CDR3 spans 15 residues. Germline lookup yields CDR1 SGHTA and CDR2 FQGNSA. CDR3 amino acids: CASSLQTGPGNTIYF. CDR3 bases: TGTGCCAGCAGCTTACAAACAGGGCCTGGAAACACCATATATTTT.

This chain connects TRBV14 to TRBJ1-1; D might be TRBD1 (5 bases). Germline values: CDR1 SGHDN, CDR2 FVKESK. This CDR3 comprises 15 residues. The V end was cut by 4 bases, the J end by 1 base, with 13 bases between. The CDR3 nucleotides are TGTGCCAGCAGCCCCGGTGGGGCAGCGAACACTGAAGCTTTCTTT. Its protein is CASSPGGAANTEAFF.

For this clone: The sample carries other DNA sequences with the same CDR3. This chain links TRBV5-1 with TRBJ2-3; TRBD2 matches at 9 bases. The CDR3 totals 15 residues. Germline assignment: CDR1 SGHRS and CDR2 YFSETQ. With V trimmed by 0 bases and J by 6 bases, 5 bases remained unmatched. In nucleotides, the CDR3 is TGCGCCAGCAGCTTGGTGTTAGCGGGAGCGGATACGCAGTATTTT. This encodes CASSLVLAGADTQYF.

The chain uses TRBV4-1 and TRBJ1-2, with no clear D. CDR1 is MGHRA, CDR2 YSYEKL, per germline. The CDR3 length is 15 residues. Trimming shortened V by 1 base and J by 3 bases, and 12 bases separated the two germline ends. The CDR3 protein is CASSQARDKDYGYTF. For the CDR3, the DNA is TGCGCCAGCAGCCAAGCCCGGGATAAGGACTATGGCTACACCTTC.

The CDR3 spells CASRKGIGAGGLYEQYF. The DNA of the CDR3 is TGTGCCAGCAGAAAAGGCATCGGAGCGGGAGGTCTGTACGAGCAGTACTTC. The V call is TRBV28, the J call TRBJ2-7; 9 positions agree with TRBD2. The CDR3 covers 17 residues. The junction had 16 bases not matched to a gene; V was cut back by 6 bases and J by 4 bases. The germline V gene encodes CDR1 MDHEN and CDR2 SYDVKM.

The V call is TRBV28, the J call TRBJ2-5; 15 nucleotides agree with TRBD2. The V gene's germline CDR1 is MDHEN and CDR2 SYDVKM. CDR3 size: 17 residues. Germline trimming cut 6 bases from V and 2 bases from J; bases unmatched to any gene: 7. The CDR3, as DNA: TGTGCCAGCAGAGATACAGGACTAGCGGGAGGGCAAGAGACCCAGTACTTC. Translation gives CASRDTGLAGGQETQYF.

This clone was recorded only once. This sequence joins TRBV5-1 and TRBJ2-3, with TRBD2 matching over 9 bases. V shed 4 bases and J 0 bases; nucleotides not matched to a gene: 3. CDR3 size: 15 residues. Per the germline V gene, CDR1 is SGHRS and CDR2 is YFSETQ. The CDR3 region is CASSPSGASTDTQYF. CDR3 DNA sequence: TGCGCCAGCAGCCCTAGCGGGGCAAGCACAGATACGCAGTATTTT.

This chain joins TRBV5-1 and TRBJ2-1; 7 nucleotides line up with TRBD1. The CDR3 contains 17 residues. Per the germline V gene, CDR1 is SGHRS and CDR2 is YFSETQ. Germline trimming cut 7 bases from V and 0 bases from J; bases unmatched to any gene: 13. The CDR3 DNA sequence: TGCGCCAGCCGGGACAGCTTTCCGACGAGCTCCTACAATGAGCAGTTCTTC. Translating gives CASRDSFPTSSYNEQFF.

The CDR3 DNA is TGTGCCAGCAGCCCCCCACTCTCTGGAGCAGATACGCAGTATTTT. This gives the protein CASSPPLSGADTQYF. The chain couples TRBV9 to TRBJ2-3, with D uncertain. Trimming took off 4 bases at V and 4 bases at J, with 16 bases between the two ends. Germline CDR1 SGDLS, CDR2 YYNGEE. The length of the CDR3 is 15 residues.

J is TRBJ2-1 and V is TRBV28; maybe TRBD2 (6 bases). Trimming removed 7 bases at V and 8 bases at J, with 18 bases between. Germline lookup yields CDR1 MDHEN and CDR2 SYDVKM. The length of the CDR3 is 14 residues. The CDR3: CASKSGPGAYEQFF. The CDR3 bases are TGTGCCAGCAAAAGCGGGCCGGGCGCGTATGAGCAGTTCTTC.

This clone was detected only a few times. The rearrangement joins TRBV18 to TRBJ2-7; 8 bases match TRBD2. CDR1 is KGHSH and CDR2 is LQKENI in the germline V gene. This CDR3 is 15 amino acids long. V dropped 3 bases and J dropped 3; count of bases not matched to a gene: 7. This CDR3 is CASSPAGGGIYEQYF. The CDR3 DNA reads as TGTGCCAGCTCACCCGCGGGGGGAGGAATCTACGAGCAGTACTTC.

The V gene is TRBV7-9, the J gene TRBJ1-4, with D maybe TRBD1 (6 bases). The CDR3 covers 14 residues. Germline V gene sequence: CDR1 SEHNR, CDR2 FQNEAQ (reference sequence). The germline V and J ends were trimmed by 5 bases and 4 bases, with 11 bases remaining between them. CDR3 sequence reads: CASSLDRNNEKLFF. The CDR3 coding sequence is TGTGCCAGCAGCCTCGACAGGAATAATGAAAAACTGTTTTTT.

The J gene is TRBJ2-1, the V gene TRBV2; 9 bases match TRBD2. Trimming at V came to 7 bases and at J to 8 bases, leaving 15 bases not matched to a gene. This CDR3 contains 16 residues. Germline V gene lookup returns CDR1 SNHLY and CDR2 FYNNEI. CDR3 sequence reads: CASTQNLAGIGDEQFF. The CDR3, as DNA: TGTGCCAGCACCCAAAACCTAGCGGGAATAGGTGATGAGCAGTTCTTC. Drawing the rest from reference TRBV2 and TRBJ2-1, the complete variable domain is EPEVTQTPSHQVTQMGQEVILRCVPISNHLYFYWYRQILGQKVEFLVSFYNNEISEKSEIFDDQFSVERPDGSNFTLKIRSTKLEDSAMYFCASTQNLAGIGDEQFFGPGTRLTVL.

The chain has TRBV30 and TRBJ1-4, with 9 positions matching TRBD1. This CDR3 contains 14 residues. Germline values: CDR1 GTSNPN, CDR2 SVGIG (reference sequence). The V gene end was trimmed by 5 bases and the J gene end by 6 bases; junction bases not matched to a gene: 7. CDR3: CAWDPGQGYEKLFF. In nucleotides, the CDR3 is TGTGCCTGGGACCCGGGACAGGGTTATGAAAAACTGTTTTTT.

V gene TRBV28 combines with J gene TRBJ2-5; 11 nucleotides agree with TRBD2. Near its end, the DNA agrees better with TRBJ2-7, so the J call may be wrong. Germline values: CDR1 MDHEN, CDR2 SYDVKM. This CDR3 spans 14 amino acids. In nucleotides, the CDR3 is TGTGCCAGCAGTACCGGGACTAGCGGCTACGAGCAGTACTTC. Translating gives CASSTGTSGYEQYF.

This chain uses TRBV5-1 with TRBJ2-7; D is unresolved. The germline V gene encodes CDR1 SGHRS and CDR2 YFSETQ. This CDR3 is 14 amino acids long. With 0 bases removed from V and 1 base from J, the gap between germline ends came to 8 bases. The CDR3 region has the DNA TGCGCCAGCAGCTTGGGCCGTCCTTCCTACGAGCAGTACTTC. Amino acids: CASSLGRPSYEQYF.

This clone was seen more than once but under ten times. The CDR3, as DNA: TGTGCAAGCGCGGCAGGGGGCTCCTACGAGCAGTACTTC. This gives the protein CASAAGGSYEQYF. The chain links TRBV6-1 to TRBJ2-7; 7 bases agree with TRBD1. Germline CDR1 is MNHNS and CDR2 is SASEGT. The CDR3 totals 13 residues.

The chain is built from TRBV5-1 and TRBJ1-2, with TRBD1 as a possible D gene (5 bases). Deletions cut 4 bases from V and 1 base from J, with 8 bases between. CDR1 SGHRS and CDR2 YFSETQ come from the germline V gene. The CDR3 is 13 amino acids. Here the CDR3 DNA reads TGCGCCAGCAGCCAAGACAGTAACTATGGCTACACCTTC. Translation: CASSQDSNYGYTF.

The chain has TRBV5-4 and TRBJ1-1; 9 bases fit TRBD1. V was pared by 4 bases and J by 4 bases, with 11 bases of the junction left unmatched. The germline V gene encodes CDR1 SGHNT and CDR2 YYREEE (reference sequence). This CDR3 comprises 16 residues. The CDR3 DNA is TGTGCCAGCAGCCCGGGACAGGGCGATTTGGGCACTGAAGCTTTCTTT. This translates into CASSPGQGDLGTEAFF.

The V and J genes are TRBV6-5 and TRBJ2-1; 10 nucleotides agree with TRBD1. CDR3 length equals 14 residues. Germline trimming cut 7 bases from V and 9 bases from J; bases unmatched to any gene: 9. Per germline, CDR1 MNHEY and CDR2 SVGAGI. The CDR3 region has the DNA TGTGCCAGCAACCGGGACAGGGGTCAAGGTGAGCAGTTCTTC. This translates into CASNRDRGQGEQFF.